These T cell receptor beta chains were read from a single sample in a study of T cell repertoires in cytomegalovirus infection. Each CDR3 protein is one row after TCRdb ran MiXCR on the reads. The sample carries under 70,000 distinct CDR3 sequences, roughly a third recorded once. Antigens for these TCRs are unknown. The sequencing input was PBMCs, sequenced either directly or after in vitro stimulation (not recorded which). These receptors all come from a human donor in good health (CMV status not recorded). Some clones in this sample may be carry-over from other donors' samples. Both conserved end residues are part of each CDR3. The D gene is left open where the match is weak. Expanded clones are given a class, and other clones once, few, many or no size at all.

v_gene	len	j_gene	d_gene	abundance	CDR3aa	CDR3nt
TRBV27	14	TRBJ1-2	NA	NA	CASSSLTSNYGYTF	TGTGCCAGCAGTTCCCTGACCAGTAACTATGGCTACACCTTC
TRBV7-2	13	TRBJ1-4	NA	many	CASSLMKGEKLFF	TGTGCCAGCAGCTTAATGAAGGGGGAAAAACTGTTTTTT
TRBV11-2	14	TRBJ1-1	NA	NA	CASSLISWQTEAFF	TGTGCCAGCAGCTTAATTAGTTGGCAGACTGAAGCTTTCTTT
TRBV3-1	14	TRBJ2-7	NA	NA	CASSHPQSSYEQYF	TGTGCCAGCAGCCATCCCCAGAGCTCCTACGAGCAGTACTTC
TRBV7-2	15	TRBJ2-7	TRBD2	NA	CASSLYGAGSNEKYF	TGTGCCAGCAGCTTATACGGAGCGGGAAGCAACGAGAAGTACTTC
TRBV6-8	14	TRBJ2-7	TRBD1	NA	CASGGRDRGPEQYF	TGTGCCAGCGGGGGCCGGGACAGGGGTCCCGAGCAGTACTTC
TRBV12-5	13	TRBJ1-5	NA	NA	CASALEGNQPQHF	TGTGCTAGTGCCTTGGAGGGCAATCAGCCCCAGCATTTT
TRBV6-1	17	TRBJ2-3	TRBD2	NA	CASSEAIGLVFSDTQYF	TGTGCCAGCAGTGAAGCGATTGGACTAGTGTTCTCAGATACGCAGTATTTT
TRBV7-2	15	TRBJ2-7	NA	many	CASSSRRAYSSEQYF	TGTGCCAGCAGCTCCCGCCGGGCCTACTCCAGCGAGCAGTACTTC
TRBV6-6	15	TRBJ1-5	NA	NA	CASSYSTRGNQPQHF	TGTGCCAGCAGTTACTCCACGAGAGGCAATCAGCCCCAGCATTTT
TRBV5-4	15	TRBJ1-4	TRBD1	NA	CASSQQGDSNEKLFF	TGTGCCAGCAGCCAGCAGGGGGATTCTAATGAAAAACTGTTTTTT